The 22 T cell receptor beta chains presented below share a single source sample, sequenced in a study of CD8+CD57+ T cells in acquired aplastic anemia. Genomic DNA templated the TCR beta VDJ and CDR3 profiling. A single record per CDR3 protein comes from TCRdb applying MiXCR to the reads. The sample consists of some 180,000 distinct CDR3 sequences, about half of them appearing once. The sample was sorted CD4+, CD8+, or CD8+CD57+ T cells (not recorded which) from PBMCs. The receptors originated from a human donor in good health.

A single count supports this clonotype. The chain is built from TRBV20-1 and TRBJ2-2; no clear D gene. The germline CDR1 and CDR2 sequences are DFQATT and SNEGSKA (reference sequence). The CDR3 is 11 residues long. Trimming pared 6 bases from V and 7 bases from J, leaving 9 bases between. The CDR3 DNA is TGCAGTGCCTCCAGGCTCGGGGAGCTGTTTTTT. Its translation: CSASRLGELFF.

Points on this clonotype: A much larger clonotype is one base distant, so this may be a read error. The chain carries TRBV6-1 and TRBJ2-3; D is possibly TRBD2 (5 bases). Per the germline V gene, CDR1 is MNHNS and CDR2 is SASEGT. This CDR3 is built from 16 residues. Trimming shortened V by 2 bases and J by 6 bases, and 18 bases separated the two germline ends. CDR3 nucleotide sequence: TGTGCCAGCAGTGAAAGGAGCCGGGGTTCGTCGGATACGCAGTATTTT. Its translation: CASSERSRGSSDTQYF.

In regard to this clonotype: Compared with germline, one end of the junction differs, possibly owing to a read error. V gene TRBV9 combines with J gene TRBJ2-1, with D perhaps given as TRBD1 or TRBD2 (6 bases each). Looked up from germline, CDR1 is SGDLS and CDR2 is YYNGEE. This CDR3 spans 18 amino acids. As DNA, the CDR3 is TGTGCCGGCAGCGCCACCAACAGGGTGGGGGGCCGGGGCAATGAGCAGTTCTTC. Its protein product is CAGSATNRVGGRGNEQFF.

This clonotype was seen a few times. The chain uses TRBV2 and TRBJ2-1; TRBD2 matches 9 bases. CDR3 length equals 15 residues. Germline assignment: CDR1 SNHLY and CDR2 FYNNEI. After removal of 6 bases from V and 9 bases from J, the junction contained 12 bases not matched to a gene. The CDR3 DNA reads TGTGCCAGCAGCGACCGGCGAGCGGGGGGCGGTGAGCAGTTCTTC. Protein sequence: CASSDRRAGGGEQFF.

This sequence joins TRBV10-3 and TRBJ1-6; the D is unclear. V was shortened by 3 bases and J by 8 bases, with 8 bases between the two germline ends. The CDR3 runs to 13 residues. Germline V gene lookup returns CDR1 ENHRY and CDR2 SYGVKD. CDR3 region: CAISETLDSPLHF. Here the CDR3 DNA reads TGTGCCATCAGTGAAACCCTTGATTCACCCCTCCACTTT.

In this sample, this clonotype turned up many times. The CDR3 loop reads CASSHKGSNSPLHF. The CDR3 region has the DNA TGTGCCAGCAGCCACAAGGGGTCTAATTCACCCCTCCACTTT. The rearrangement joins TRBV7-9 to TRBJ1-6; D is perhaps TRBD1 (5 bases). The V and J ends lost 5 bases and 6 bases respectively, with 11 bases between them. CDR1 and CDR2 from the germline V gene are SEHNR and FQNEAQ (reference sequence). The CDR3 length is 14 residues.

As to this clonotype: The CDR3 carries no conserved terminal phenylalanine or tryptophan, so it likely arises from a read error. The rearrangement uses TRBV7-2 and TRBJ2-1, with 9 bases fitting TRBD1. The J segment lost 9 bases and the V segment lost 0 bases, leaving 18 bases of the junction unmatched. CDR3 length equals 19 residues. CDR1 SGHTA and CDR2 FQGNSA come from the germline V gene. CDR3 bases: TGTGCCAGCAGCTTAGCTGCCGGAGGGGACAGGGAAACACAAAGTGAGCAGTTCCTC. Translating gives CASSLAAGGDRETQSEQFL.

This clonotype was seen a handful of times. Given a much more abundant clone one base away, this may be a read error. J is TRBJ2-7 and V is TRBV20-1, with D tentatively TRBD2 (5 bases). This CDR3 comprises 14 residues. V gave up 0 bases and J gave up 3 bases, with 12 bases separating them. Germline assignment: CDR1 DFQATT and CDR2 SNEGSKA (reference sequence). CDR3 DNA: TGCAGTGCTAGAGATCTTGTGGGAGACTACGAGCAGTACTTC. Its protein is CSARDLVGDYEQYF.

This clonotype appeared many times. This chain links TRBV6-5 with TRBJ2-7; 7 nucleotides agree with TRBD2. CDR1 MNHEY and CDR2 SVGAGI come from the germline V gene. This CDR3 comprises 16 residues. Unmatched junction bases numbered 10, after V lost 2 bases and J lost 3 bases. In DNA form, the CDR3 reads TGTGCCAGCAGTTACAAATCGACTAGCCTTTACTACGAGCAGTACTTC. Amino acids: CASSYKSTSLYYEQYF.

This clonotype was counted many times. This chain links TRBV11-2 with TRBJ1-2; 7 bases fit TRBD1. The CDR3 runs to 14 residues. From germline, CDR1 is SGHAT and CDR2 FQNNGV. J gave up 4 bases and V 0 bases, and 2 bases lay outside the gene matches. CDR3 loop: CASSLDAGGYGYTF. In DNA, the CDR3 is TGTGCCAGCAGCTTAGATGCAGGGGGCTATGGCTACACCTTC.

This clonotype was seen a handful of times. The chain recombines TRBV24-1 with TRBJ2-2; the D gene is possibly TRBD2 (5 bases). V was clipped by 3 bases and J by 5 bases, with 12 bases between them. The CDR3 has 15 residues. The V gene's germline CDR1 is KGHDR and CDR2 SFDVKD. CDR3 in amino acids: CATSDPRTGTGELFF. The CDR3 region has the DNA TGTGCCACCAGTGATCCTAGGACTGGGACCGGGGAGCTGTTTTTT.

The CDR3 is CASSPGQNEQFF. DNA for the CDR3: TGTGCCAGCAGCCCGGGACAAAATGAGCAGTTCTTC. V usage is TRBV7-9 and J usage is TRBJ2-1; D possibly corresponds to TRBD1 (6 bases). The CDR3 has 12 amino acids. Looked up from germline, CDR1 is SEHNR and CDR2 is FQNEAQ (reference sequence). V was cut by 5 bases and J by 7 bases, with 9 bases left in between.

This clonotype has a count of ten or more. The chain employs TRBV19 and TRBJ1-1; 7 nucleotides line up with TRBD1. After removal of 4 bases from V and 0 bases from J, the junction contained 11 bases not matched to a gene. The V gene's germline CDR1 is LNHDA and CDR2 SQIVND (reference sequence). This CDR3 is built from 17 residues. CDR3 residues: CASSTPDRIVMNTEAFF. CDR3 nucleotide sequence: TGTGCCAGTAGTACCCCGGACAGGATTGTCATGAACACTGAAGCTTTCTTT. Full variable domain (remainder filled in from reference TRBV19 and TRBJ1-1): DGGITQSPKYLFRKEGQNVTLSCEQNLNHDAMYWYRQDPGQGLRLIYYSQIVNDFQKGDIAEGYSVSREKKESFPLTVTSAQKNPTAFYLCASSTPDRIVMNTEAFFGQGTRLTVV.

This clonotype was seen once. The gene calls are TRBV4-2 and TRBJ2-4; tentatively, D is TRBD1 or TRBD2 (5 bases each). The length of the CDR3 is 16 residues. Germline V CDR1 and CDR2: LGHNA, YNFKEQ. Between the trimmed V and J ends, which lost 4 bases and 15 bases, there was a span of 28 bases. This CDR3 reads CASSRGTGTSKSVRYF. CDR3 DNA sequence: TGTGCCAGCAGCCGTGGGACGGGAACTTCAAAATCCGTTCGGTACTTC.

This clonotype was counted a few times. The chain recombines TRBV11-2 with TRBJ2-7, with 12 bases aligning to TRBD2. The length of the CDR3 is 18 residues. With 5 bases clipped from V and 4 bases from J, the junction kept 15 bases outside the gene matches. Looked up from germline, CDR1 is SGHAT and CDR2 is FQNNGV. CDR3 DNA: TGTGCCAGCAGCCCGACTAGCGGGAGCCGCAGAGGAGGTTACGAGCAGTACTTC. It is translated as CASSPTSGSRRGGYEQYF.

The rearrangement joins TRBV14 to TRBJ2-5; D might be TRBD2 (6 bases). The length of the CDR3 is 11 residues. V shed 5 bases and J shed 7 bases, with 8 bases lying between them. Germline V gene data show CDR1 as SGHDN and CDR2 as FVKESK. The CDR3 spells CASSEEGTQYF. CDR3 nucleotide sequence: TGTGCCAGCAGCGAGGAGGGGACCCAGTACTTC.

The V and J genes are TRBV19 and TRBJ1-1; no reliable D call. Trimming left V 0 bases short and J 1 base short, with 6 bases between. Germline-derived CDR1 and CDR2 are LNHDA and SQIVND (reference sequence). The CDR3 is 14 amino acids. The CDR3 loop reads CASSIERGNTEAFF. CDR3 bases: TGTGCCAGTAGTATAGAGCGAGGGAACACTGAAGCTTTCTTT.

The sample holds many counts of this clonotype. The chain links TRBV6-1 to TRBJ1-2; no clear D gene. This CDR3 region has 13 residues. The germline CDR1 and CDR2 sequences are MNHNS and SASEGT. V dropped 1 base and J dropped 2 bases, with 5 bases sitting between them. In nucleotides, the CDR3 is TGTGCCAGCAGTGAAGGGGTAAACTATGGCTACACCTTC. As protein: CASSEGVNYGYTF.

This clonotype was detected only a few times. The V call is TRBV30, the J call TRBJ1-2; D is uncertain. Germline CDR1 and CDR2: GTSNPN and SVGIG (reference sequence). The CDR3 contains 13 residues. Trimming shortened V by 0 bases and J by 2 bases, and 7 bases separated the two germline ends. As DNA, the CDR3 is TGTGCCTGGAGTGTACTCATGAACTATGGCTACACCTTC. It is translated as CAWSVLMNYGYTF.

The CDR3 DNA sequence: TGTGCCAGCAGTTCCCTTGGACAGGGAGAAGAGACCCAGTACTTC. It translates to CASSSLGQGEETQYF. The V and J genes are TRBV27 and TRBJ2-5, with 8 positions matching TRBD1. Germline V lookup: CDR1 MNHEY, CDR2 SMNVEV (reference sequence). After removal of 4 bases from V and 3 bases from J, the junction contained 7 bases not matched to a gene. The CDR3 length is 15 residues.

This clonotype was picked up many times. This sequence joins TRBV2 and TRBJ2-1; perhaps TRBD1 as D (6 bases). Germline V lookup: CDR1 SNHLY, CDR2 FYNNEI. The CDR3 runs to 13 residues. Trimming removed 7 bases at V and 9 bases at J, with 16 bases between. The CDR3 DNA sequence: TGTGCCAGCATATACACAGGGTTTCGTGAGCAGTTCTTC. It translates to CASIYTGFREQFF. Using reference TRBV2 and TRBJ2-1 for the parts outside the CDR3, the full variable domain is EPEVTQTPSHQVTQMGQEVILRCVPISNHLYFYWYRQILGQKVEFLVSFYNNEISEKSEIFDDQFSVERPDGSNFTLKIRSTKLEDSAMYFCASIYTGFREQFFGPGTRLTVL.

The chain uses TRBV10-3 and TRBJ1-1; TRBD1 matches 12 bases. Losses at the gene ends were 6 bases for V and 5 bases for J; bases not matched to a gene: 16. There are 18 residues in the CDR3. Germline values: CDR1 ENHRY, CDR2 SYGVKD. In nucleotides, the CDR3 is TGTGCCATCAGGGGAGTTCCGGGACAGGGGGCGAATGGTACTGAAGCTTTCTTT. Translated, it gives CAIRGVPGQGANGTEAFF.